This entry concerns a single TCR beta chain. The repertoire was sequenced with immunoSEQ multiplex PCR; TCRdb's copy has only in-frame clones and lacks some. The sample has some 640,000 clones, approximately 87% seen once; the top ten hold about 0.0094%. These data originate in a study of shared T cell receptors in the human thymus. This CDR3 spans 13 amino acids. V was clipped by 6 bases and J by 4 bases, with 10 bases between them. From germline, CDR1 is MDHEN and CDR2 SYDVKM. The same data also contributed to another study, on human thymus T cells.

Sequences were obtained from thymocytes. This receptor was taken from a boy in the first two years of life with a congenital heart defect. The rearrangement links TRBV28 to TRBJ2-1; perhaps TRBD2 as D (6 bases). The CDR3 loop reads CASRLAGYNEQFF. DNA of the CDR3: TGTGCCAGCAGACTAGCCGGTTACAATGAGCAGTTCTTC.